Below, one T cell receptor beta chain is given with its context. What it binds is not known. The entry originates in a study of PD-1 blockade in mismatch repair-deficient tumors. Study-wide background: All were previously treated, progressing patients with about twelve mismatch repair-deficient cancer types. Study outcomes and limitations: Tumor-resident clones, often absent from pretreatment blood, expanded after pembrolizumab and then contracted.

Every patient had mismatch repair deficiency by PCR or immunohistochemistry. The CDR3 extends over 15 amino acids. The germline gives CDR1 SGHTS, CDR2 YDEGEE. Trimming took off 4 bases at V and 0 bases at J, with 11 bases between the two ends. Repertoires were generated with immunoSEQ multiplex PCR, while TCRdb's copy carries only in-frame clones and drops some. This sample has about 130,000 clones, with about 88% found just once. This receptor was obtained from an adult with mismatch repair-deficient cancer. Sequencing was performed on peripheral blood, taken 70 to 73 weeks after starting pembrolizumab. This chain joins TRBV5-8 and TRBJ2-1, with a tentative D call TRBD2 (6 bases). The CDR3 sequence: CASSLDGSSYNEQFF. In DNA, the CDR3 is TGTGCCAGCAGCCTGGACGGGAGCTCCTACAATGAGCAGTTCTTC.